This T cell receptor beta chain was sequenced during a study of cytomegalovirus exposure and HLA in healthy donors. Regarding the study as a whole: CMV serostatus was the only recorded immune exposure for donors. The authors assumed roughly uniform sequencing depth across donors for presence/absence analyses. Indistinguishability led to the exclusion of some V segments, TRBV6-2 and TRBV6-3 included.

The PCR was carried out with 60 Vbeta primers and 13 Jbeta primers. Method: immunoSEQ multiplex PCR; TCRdb's copy keeps in-frame clones and lacks some. This sample has under 90,000 clones; less than 75% occur once, and the top ten carry roughly 7.6%. Points on this clone: Its antigen is not known.

Germline V gene data show CDR1 as SGHRS and CDR2 as YFSETQ. V was clipped by 1 base and J by 6 bases; unmatched bases: 4. The CDR3 totals 14 residues. The chain uses TRBV5-1 and TRBJ2-3, with 8 bases aligning to TRBD2. The sequencing sample was made of PBMCs. This TCR was sampled from a man in his forties or fifties in good health and CMV-seropositive. The CDR3 nucleotides read TGCGCCAGCAGCTTGATTGCGGGGGGCGATACGCAGTATTTT. Residues: CASSLIAGGDTQYF.